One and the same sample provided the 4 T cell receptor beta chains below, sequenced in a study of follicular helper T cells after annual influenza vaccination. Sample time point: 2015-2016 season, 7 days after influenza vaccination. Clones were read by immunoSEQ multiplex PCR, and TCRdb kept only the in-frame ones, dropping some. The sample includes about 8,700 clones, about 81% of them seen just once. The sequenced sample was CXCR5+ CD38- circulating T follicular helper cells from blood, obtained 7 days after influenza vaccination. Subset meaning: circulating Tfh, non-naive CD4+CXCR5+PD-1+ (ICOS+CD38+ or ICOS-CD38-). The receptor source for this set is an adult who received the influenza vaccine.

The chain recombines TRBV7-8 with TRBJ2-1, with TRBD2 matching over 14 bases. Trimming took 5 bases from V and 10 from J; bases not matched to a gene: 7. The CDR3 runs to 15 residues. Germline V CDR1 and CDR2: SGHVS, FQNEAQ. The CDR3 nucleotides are TGTGCCAGCAGCGAGACTAGCGGGGGGGCCAGGGAGCAGTTCTTC. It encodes CASSETSGGAREQFF.

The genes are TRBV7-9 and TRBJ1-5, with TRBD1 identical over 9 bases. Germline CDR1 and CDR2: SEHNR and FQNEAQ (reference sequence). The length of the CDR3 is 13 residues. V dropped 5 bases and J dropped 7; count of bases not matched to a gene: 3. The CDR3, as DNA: TGTGCCAGCAGCGCACAGGGGGCACAGCCCCAGCATTTT. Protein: CASSAQGAQPQHF.

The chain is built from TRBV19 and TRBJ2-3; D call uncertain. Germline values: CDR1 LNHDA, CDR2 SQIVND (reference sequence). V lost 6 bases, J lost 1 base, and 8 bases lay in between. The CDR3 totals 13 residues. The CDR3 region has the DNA TGTGCCAGTAGCTACTGGGGCACAGATACGCAGTATTTT. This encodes CASSYWGTDTQYF.

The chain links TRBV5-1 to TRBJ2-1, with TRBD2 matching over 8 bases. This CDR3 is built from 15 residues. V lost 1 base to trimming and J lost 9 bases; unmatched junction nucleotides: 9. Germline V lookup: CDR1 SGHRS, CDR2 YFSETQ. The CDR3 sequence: CASSLLAAGAGEQFF. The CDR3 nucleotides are TGCGCCAGCAGCTTGTTGGCAGCGGGGGCTGGTGAGCAGTTCTTC.